The 18 T cell receptor beta chains presented below share a single source sample, sequenced in a study of blood T cell repertoires in COVID-19. Assay used: immunoSEQ multiplex PCR; TCRdb lists only in-frame clones, some missing. The repertoire includes roughly 280,000 clones, around four fifths of them detected once, and 3.5% to 5.5% sits in the top ten. The sequenced material came from peripheral blood. These receptors were taken from a man in his fifties or sixties who had recovered from COVID-19.

V and J are TRBV9 and TRBJ1-1, with unresolved D. The CDR3 is 15 residues long. V was shortened by 3 bases and J by 4 bases, with 16 bases between the two germline ends. CDR1 and CDR2 from the germline V gene are SGDLS and YYNGEE. CDR3 protein: CASSELTGGFTEAFF. The CDR3, as DNA: TGTGCCAGCAGCGAACTCACTGGAGGGTTCACTGAAGCTTTCTTT.

The sample holds one count of this clone. The V call is TRBV10-3, the J call TRBJ1-4, with 9 bases fitting TRBD1. The CDR3 extends over 15 amino acids. Unmatched junction bases numbered 9, after V lost 6 bases and J lost 7 bases. In germline, CDR1 is ENHRY, CDR2 SYGVKD. The CDR3 reads CAISGSGQGSEKLFF. In DNA, the CDR3 is TGTGCCATCAGCGGGTCCGGACAGGGGTCTGAAAAACTGTTTTTT.

This chain joins TRBV27 and TRBJ2-5, with 12 bases lining up with TRBD2. The V and J ends lost 6 bases and 0 bases, in that order; junction bases with no gene match: 20. The CDR3 contains 21 residues. Germline V gene sequence: CDR1 MNHEY, CDR2 SMNVEV (reference sequence). This CDR3 is CASSPGIRGTSGLRYQETQYF. The CDR3 DNA reads as TGTGCCAGCAGCCCTGGGATACGCGGGACTAGCGGGCTGAGGTACCAAGAGACCCAGTACTTC.

V gene TRBV6-5 combines with J gene TRBJ1-6; D is uncertain. Germline assignment: CDR1 MNHEY and CDR2 SVGAGI. This CDR3 is 12 amino acids long. The V end lost 4 bases, the J end lost 9 bases, and 7 bases lay between the germline ends. The CDR3 here is CASSSRSSPLHF. CDR3 coding DNA: TGTGCCAGCAGTTCTCGTAGTTCACCCCTCCACTTT.

The chain is built from TRBV11-1 and TRBJ2-1; 11 bases map to TRBD1. The CDR3 length is 15 residues. The J segment lost 8 bases and the V segment lost 3 bases, leaving 6 bases of the junction unmatched. Germline V lookup: CDR1 SGHAT, CDR2 FQDESV (reference sequence). This CDR3 reads CASSFTGQGGDEQFF. CDR3 coding DNA: TGTGCCAGCAGCTTCACGGGACAGGGGGGCGATGAGCAGTTCTTC.

The rearrangement uses TRBV27 and TRBJ2-1; a possible D gene is TRBD2 (6 bases). With 6 bases removed from V and 1 base from J, the gap between germline ends came to 13 bases. Germline V gene data show CDR1 as MNHEY and CDR2 as SMNVEV (reference sequence). The CDR3 has 15 residues. The CDR3 coding sequence is TGTGCCAGCAGCCCAACGGGGGTTTCCTACAATGAGCAGTTCTTC. This gives the protein CASSPTGVSYNEQFF.

This clone was seen only once. The chain combines TRBV19 with TRBJ1-1; D uncertain. The CDR3 contains 16 residues. V was trimmed by 3 bases and J by 3 bases, leaving 17 bases between them. The germline V gene has CDR1 LNHDA and CDR2 SQIVND (reference sequence). The CDR3, as DNA: TGTGCCAGTAGTATTTACAGAACCCGAACGCACACTGAAGCTTTCTTT. This codes for CASSIYRTRTHTEAFF.

The chain recombines TRBV2 with TRBJ2-2; a weak D match, TRBD2 (6 bases). Trimming cost V 2 bases and J 4 bases, with 11 bases left between them. This CDR3 region has 15 residues. Germline V lookup: CDR1 SNHLY, CDR2 FYNNEI. This CDR3 is CASSETAGGTGELFF. The CDR3 DNA is TGTGCCAGCAGTGAAACGGCCGGGGGCACCGGGGAGCTGTTTTTT.

By sample share, this clone is hyperexpanded. Here the CDR3 DNA reads TGTGCCAGCAGCAATCGCGACAGGACCCACGAGCAGTACTTC. Translation: CASSNRDRTHEQYF. The V call is TRBV21-1, the J call TRBJ2-7; the table's D call TRBD1 went unverified against the DNA. TRBV21-1 is classified as a pseudogene. The CDR3 runs to 14 residues.

The chain carries TRBV18 and TRBJ2-5; 7 nucleotides agree with TRBD2. Germline V gene sequence: CDR1 KGHSH, CDR2 LQKENI. The CDR3 loop spans 14 amino acids. Trimming removed 6 bases from V and 5 bases from J; junction bases left unmatched: 9. The DNA of the CDR3 is TGTGCCAGCTCCCCGGTCAGCGGGGTTGAGACCCAGTACTTC. Translating it yields CASSPVSGVETQYF.

The CDR3 region has the DNA TGTGCCAGTAGGAAACAGGGACCAGGGACTGAAGCTTTCTTT. It specifies CASRKQGPGTEAFF. The V call is TRBV19, the J call TRBJ1-1, with D perhaps matching TRBD1 (6 bases). This CDR3 has 14 residues. V was pared by 6 bases and J by 5 bases, with 16 bases between. The germline CDR1 and CDR2 sequences are LNHDA and SQIVND (reference sequence). Variable domain in full (rest from reference TRBV19 and TRBJ1-1): DGGITQSPKYLFRKEGQNVTLSCEQNLNHDAMYWYRQDPGQGLRLIYYSQIVNDFQKGDIAEGYSVSREKKESFPLTVTSAQKNPTAFYLCASRKQGPGTEAFFGQGTRLTVV.

This chain connects TRBV24-1 to TRBJ1-2, with 7 bases matching TRBD1. This CDR3 region has 14 residues. The V segment lost 3 bases and the J segment 7 bases; nucleotides outside the gene matches: 7. CDR1 KGHDR and CDR2 SFDVKD come from the germline V gene. The CDR3 loop reads CATSDAQGSGGYTF. Written as DNA, the CDR3 is TGTGCCACCAGTGATGCACAGGGGTCGGGTGGCTACACCTTC.

This chain uses TRBV30 with TRBJ2-1; TRBD1 is a possible D gene (5 bases). Deletions cut 2 bases from V and 7 bases from J, with 18 bases between. CDR1 is GTSNPN, CDR2 SVGIG, per germline (reference sequence). This CDR3 spans 15 amino acids. The CDR3 protein is CAWSKGLGPINEQFF. CDR3 in DNA: TGTGCCTGGAGTAAGGGGTTAGGCCCAATAAATGAGCAGTTCTTC. Together with reference TRBV30 and TRBJ2-1, the CDR3 gives the full variable domain: SQTIHQWPATLVQPVGSPLSLECTVEGTSNPNLYWYRQAAGRGLQLLFYSVGIGQISSEVPQNLSASRPQDRQFILSSKKLLLSDSGFYLCAWSKGLGPINEQFFGPGTRLTVL.

The chain is built from TRBV6-2 or TRBV6-3 and TRBJ1-3; D not certain. With 2 bases removed from V and 7 bases from J, the gap between germline ends came to 3 bases. The V gene's germline CDR1 is MNHEY and CDR2 SVGEGT. The CDR3 is 11 amino acids. The CDR3 DNA reads TGTGCCAGCAGTTACGCGAACACCATATATTTT. It codes for CASSYANTIYF.

This clone was observed a handful of times. The rearrangement joins TRBV30 to TRBJ2-3, with 9 bases aligning to TRBD2. Unmatched junction bases numbered 4, after V lost 1 base and J lost 2 bases. There are 15 residues in the CDR3. From germline, CDR1 is GTSNPN and CDR2 SVGIG (reference sequence). CDR3 sequence (DNA): TGTGCCTGGAGTGGCCTAGCGGGACCCACAGATACGCAGTATTTT. Amino acid sequence: CAWSGLAGPTDTQYF. The complete variable domain, with remaining parts taken from reference TRBV30 and TRBJ2-3, reads SQTIHQWPATLVQPVGSPLSLECTVEGTSNPNLYWYRQAAGRGLQLLFYSVGIGQISSEVPQNLSASRPQDRQFILSSKKLLLSDSGFYLCAWSGLAGPTDTQYFGPGTRLTVL.

A single count supports this clone. This rearrangement joins TRBV4-1 to TRBJ2-7, with D perhaps matching TRBD1 (6 bases). The CDR3 is 16 amino acids. Looked up from germline, CDR1 is MGHRA and CDR2 is YSYEKL. Trimming took 1 base from V and 5 from J, leaving 18 bases between them. DNA for the CDR3: TGCGCCAGCAGCCAAGTTGGAGGTACAGGGTGGCACGAGCAGTACTTC. It codes for CASSQVGGTGWHEQYF.

V usage is TRBV29-1 and J usage is TRBJ1-1; D ambiguous. With 6 bases removed from V and 10 bases from J, the gap between germline ends came to 15 bases. Germline V CDR1 and CDR2: SQVTM, ANQGSEA. This CDR3 comprises 11 residues. CDR3 DNA: TGCAGCGTCGCGGGAGTGGAGGGAGCTTTCTTT. This sequence encodes CSVAGVEGAFF.

The chain links TRBV28 to TRBJ2-3; perhaps TRBD2 as D (6 bases). Trimming pared 8 bases from V and 0 bases from J, leaving 12 bases between. The CDR3 is made up of 14 amino acids. Germline V lookup: CDR1 MDHEN, CDR2 SYDVKM. CDR3 protein: CASLGGSSTDTQYF. In DNA, the CDR3 is TGTGCCAGCCTCGGGGGATCAAGCACAGATACGCAGTATTTT.